The 30 T cell receptor beta chains below were found in one sample sequenced in a study of early T cells in non-severe SARS-CoV-2 infection. TCRdb re-analysed the 5' RACE reads in MiXCR, keeping a single row per CDR3 protein. The sample records roughly 57,000 distinct CDR3 sequences, roughly an eighth being singletons. The source was whole blood, collected at baseline. Source of these receptors: an adult who was a healthcare worker with PCR-confirmed SARS-CoV-2 infection or an uninfected control (not recorded which).

This clonotype has only one observation. This chain joins TRBV4-1 and TRBJ1-2; D ambiguous. Germline CDR1 and CDR2: MGHRA and YSYEKL. Between the trimmed V and J ends, which lost 0 bases and 0 bases, there was a span of 11 bases. The CDR3 loop spans 16 amino acids. CDR3 nucleotide sequence: TGCGCCAGCAGCCAAGAATGGTCAGGCGCTAACTATGGCTACACCTTC. It codes for CASSQEWSGANYGYTF.

This chain links TRBV19 with TRBJ2-3; no reliable D call. CDR1 is LNHDA and CDR2 is SQIVND in the germline V gene (reference sequence). V was shortened by 4 bases and J by 4 bases, with 9 bases between the two germline ends. This CDR3 has 13 residues. CDR3 residues: CASSTDRADTQYF. In nucleotides, the CDR3 is TGTGCCAGTAGTACCGATCGAGCAGATACGCAGTATTTT.

This clonotype was seen repeatedly, ten times or more. The rearrangement uses TRBV29-1 and TRBJ2-7, with D uncertain. The germline V gene has CDR1 SQVTM and CDR2 ANQGSEA. Trimming took 5 bases from V and 7 from J, leaving 9 bases between them. The CDR3 extends over 10 amino acids. CDR3: CSVSLEEQYF. The DNA of the CDR3 is TGCAGCGTTAGCCTGGAGGAGCAGTACTTC.

The chain is built from TRBV7-6 and TRBJ1-4; tentative D call: TRBD1 (5 bases). V was pared by 6 bases and J by 3 bases, with 11 bases between. The CDR3 runs to 14 residues. From germline, CDR1 is SGHVS and CDR2 FNYEAQ. CDR3 DNA: TGTGCCAGCAGACGTGACAGATCTAATGAAAAACTGTTTTTT. Amino acids: CASRRDRSNEKLFF.

In its sample, this clonotype was seen a few times. The V call is TRBV16, the J call TRBJ2-7; TRBD1 might be the D (6 bases). The CDR3 runs 11 residues. V lost 5 bases and J 5 bases, leaving 7 bases between the germline ends. CDR1 KGHSY and CDR2 FQNENV come from the germline V gene. CDR3 DNA: TGTGCCAGCAGCTACAGGGACGAGCAGTACTTC. Protein product: CASSYRDEQYF.

This clonotype has more than one count but fewer than ten. The J gene is TRBJ1-1, the V gene TRBV10-1; D call uncertain. This CDR3 is 14 amino acids long. In germline, CDR1 is WNHNN, CDR2 SYGVQD (reference sequence). V was pared by 0 bases and J by 8 bases, with 13 bases between. The CDR3 sequence is CASSESTRGWEAFF. The CDR3 DNA reads as TGCGCCAGCAGTGAGTCGACTCGAGGATGGGAAGCTTTCTTT.

V and J are TRBV20-1 and TRBJ1-1, with 8 positions matching TRBD1. With V trimmed by 0 bases and J by 5 bases, 8 bases remained unmatched. Looked up from germline, CDR1 is DFQATT and CDR2 is SNEGSKA (reference sequence). This CDR3 comprises 15 residues. CDR3 amino acids: CSARDHGQGGTEAFF. CDR3 DNA: TGCAGTGCTAGAGATCACGGACAGGGAGGTACTGAAGCTTTCTTT.

The chain carries TRBV13 and TRBJ2-7; 9 bases are a match to TRBD1. V lost 1 base to trimming and J lost 4 bases; unmatched junction nucleotides: 5. The CDR3 length is 15 residues. Germline CDR1 PRHDT, CDR2 FYEKMQ (reference sequence). CDR3 nucleotide sequence: TGTGCCAGCAGCTTAGACGTGACAGGGGGGTACGAGCAGTACTTC. This encodes CASSLDVTGGYEQYF.

A few counts support this clonotype. This sequence joins TRBV14 and TRBJ2-2; D is unclear. Germline V lookup: CDR1 SGHDN, CDR2 FVKESK. Trimming shortened V by 3 bases and J by 1 base, and 9 bases separated the two germline ends. CDR3 length: 15 amino acids. The CDR3 is CASSQELGNTGELFF. In DNA form, the CDR3 reads TGTGCCAGCAGCCAGGAGTTGGGGAACACCGGGGAGCTGTTTTTT.

This clonotype was seen many times. This chain joins TRBV10-3 and TRBJ2-1; D may match TRBD1 or TRBD2 (5 bases each). The CDR3 spans 13 residues. V was pared by 4 bases and J by 11 bases, with 15 bases between. CDR1 ENHRY and CDR2 SYGVKD come from the germline V gene. CDR3 sequence (DNA): TGTGCCATCAGTGGGGATACGGGGACCAAGCAGTTCTTC. It codes for CAISGDTGTKQFF.

This clonotype has a handful of counts. The chain joins TRBV28 to TRBJ2-7; D could derive from TRBD1 or TRBD2 (5 bases each). This CDR3 spans 16 amino acids. Germline V gives CDR1 MDHEN, CDR2 SYDVKM. The ends were cut back, 2 bases at V and 3 bases at J, with 17 bases in the middle. The DNA of the CDR3 is TGTGCCAGCAGTTTACGGGGCCACTCCCCCATCTACGAGCAGTACTTC. Translating it yields CASSLRGHSPIYEQYF.

The genes are TRBV7-8 and TRBJ1-4, with D possibly being TRBD1 (6 bases). The CDR3 runs 15 residues. CDR1 SGHVS and CDR2 FQNEAQ come from the germline V gene. The V gene lost 5 bases and the J gene lost 6 bases, with 16 bases spanning the gap. The DNA of the CDR3 is TGTGCCAGCAGCCCCCGGACAGCCGAGGATGAAAAACTGTTTTTT. As protein: CASSPRTAEDEKLFF.

The sample holds a few counts of this clonotype. The CDR3 loop is CASSSAGLATNYGYTF. DNA for the CDR3: TGTGCCAGCAGTTCGGCGGGACTGGCTACTAACTATGGCTACACCTTC. The chain has TRBV27 and TRBJ1-2; weak D call: TRBD1 (5 bases). Trimming pared 4 bases from V and 0 bases from J, leaving 15 bases between. The V gene's germline CDR1 is MNHEY and CDR2 SMNVEV (reference sequence). The CDR3 covers 16 residues.

The chain combines TRBV29-1 with TRBJ1-4, with D possibly TRBD1 on 5 matching bases. The germline V and J ends were trimmed by 7 bases and 0 bases, with 9 bases remaining between them. CDR1 is SQVTM, CDR2 ANQGSEA, per germline. The CDR3 contains 13 residues. For the CDR3, the DNA is TGCAGCGCCTTAGGGGCAACTAATGAAAAACTGTTTTTT. Protein: CSALGATNEKLFF.

This clonotype was found many times. The chain uses TRBV4-1 and TRBJ2-7; maybe TRBD1 (6 bases). The V gene's germline CDR1 is MGHRA and CDR2 YSYEKL. The CDR3 sequence is 14 residues long. Trimming pared 3 bases from V and 5 bases from J, leaving 14 bases between. In nucleotides, the CDR3 is TGCGCCAGCAGCCATTCAGGGGTCGTCCACGAGCAGTACTTC. It specifies CASSHSGVVHEQYF.

The table lists this clonotype with many counts. This chain uses TRBV7-6 with TRBJ2-7, with 12 bases fitting TRBD2. This CDR3 spans 14 amino acids. Unmatched junction bases numbered 2, after V lost 4 bases and J lost 4 bases. Germline lookup yields CDR1 SGHVS and CDR2 FNYEAQ. The CDR3 DNA reads as TGTGCCAGCAGCTCGGGACTAGCGGGTTACGAGCAGTACTTC. This encodes CASSSGLAGYEQYF.

This clonotype was seen a few times. This chain connects TRBV11-3 to TRBJ2-2; TRBD1 matches at 7 bases. The CDR3 runs 15 residues. Trimming cost V 5 bases and J 5 bases; bases outside gene matches: 8. Germline-derived CDR1 and CDR2 are SGHNT and YENEEA. The CDR3 nucleotides are TGTGCCAGCAGCGCTCCAGGGGGAAAAACCGGGGAGCTGTTTTTT. Translating it yields CASSAPGGKTGELFF.

There are many counts of this clonotype. V usage is TRBV20-1 and J usage is TRBJ2-7; the match to TRBD2 covers 8 bases. The CDR3 totals 15 residues. Germline CDR1 DFQATT, CDR2 SNEGSKA (reference sequence). The junction had 11 bases not matched to a gene; V was cut back by 3 bases and J by 4 bases. The CDR3 DNA is TGCAGTGCTAGTGCTTCGGCGGGGGGAAGTTACGAGCAGTACTTC. Amino acid sequence: CSASASAGGSYEQYF.

This clonotype came up many times. The CDR3 spells CSVDGAKTQYF. In nucleotides, the CDR3 is TGCAGCGTTGACGGGGCGAAGACCCAGTACTTC. This chain joins TRBV29-1 and TRBJ2-5; D is perhaps TRBD1 or TRBD2 (5 bases each). Trimming shortened V by 3 bases and J by 6 bases, and 8 bases separated the two germline ends. Germline CDR1 and CDR2: SQVTM and ANQGSEA. This CDR3 is 11 amino acids long.

This clonotype has a handful of counts. A single base separates this from a much larger clone, so it may be a read error. The chain carries TRBV11-2 and TRBJ2-7; D is perhaps TRBD2 (5 bases). Trimming removed 6 bases from V and 5 bases from J, with 11 bases in between. Germline-derived CDR1 and CDR2 are SGHAT and FQNNGV. The CDR3 is 12 amino acids. In DNA form, the CDR3 reads TGTGCCAGCAGACTTACTAGGAACGAGCAGTACTTC. Its translation is CASRLTRNEQYF.

This clonotype has a count of ten or more. This chain uses TRBV10-3 with TRBJ1-1, with TRBD1 identical over 7 bases. This CDR3 is built from 13 residues. Germline assignment: CDR1 ENHRY and CDR2 SYGVKD. V gave up 5 bases and J gave up 3 bases; unmatched junction bases: 3. The CDR3 nucleotides are TGTGCCATCAGTCCCAGGGGGGACACTGAAGCTTTCTTT. Its translation: CAISPRGDTEAFF.

This chain uses TRBV24-1 with TRBJ2-1, with TRBD2 matching over 7 bases. This CDR3 has 14 amino acids. Trimming removed 5 bases from V and 3 bases from J; junction bases left unmatched: 3. Germline assignment: CDR1 KGHDR and CDR2 SFDVKD. CDR3 nucleotide sequence: TGTGCCACCAGTGGGGGAGGGGTCTACAATGAGCAGTTCTTC. Its translation is CATSGGGVYNEQFF.

CDR3 in amino acids: CSAVPGTGPYPADTQYF. CDR3 DNA sequence: TGCAGTGCCGTACCCGGGACAGGGCCCTACCCCGCAGATACGCAGTATTTT. The chain employs TRBV20-1 and TRBJ2-3; TRBD1 matches 9 bases. Germline V gene sequence: CDR1 DFQATT, CDR2 SNEGSKA (reference sequence). The J segment lost 4 bases and the V segment lost 6 bases, leaving 17 bases of the junction unmatched. This CDR3 region has 17 residues.

This clonotype was seen a few times. The chain links TRBV11-2 to TRBJ2-7, with D possibly being TRBD1 (5 bases). The length of the CDR3 is 12 residues. Per the germline V gene, CDR1 is SGHAT and CDR2 is FQNNGV. V was shortened by 4 bases and J by 5 bases, with 9 bases between the two germline ends. CDR3 in amino acids: CASSSGYDEQYF. The CDR3 nucleotides are TGTGCCAGCAGCTCAGGGTACGACGAGCAGTACTTC.

This clonotype turned up a few times. This chain connects TRBV20-1 to TRBJ2-7; D remains ambiguous. There are 13 residues in the CDR3. V dropped 6 bases and J dropped 1 base, with 13 bases sitting between them. Germline CDR1 DFQATT, CDR2 SNEGSKA (reference sequence). The CDR3 nucleotides are TGCAGTGCCCTAGAGCCTGGATCCTACGAGCAGTACTTC. This translates into CSALEPGSYEQYF.

This CDR3 is CASSLVVAGSSYNEQFF. CDR3 sequence (DNA): TGTGCCAGCAGCTTAGTCGTCGCAGGCAGCTCCTACAATGAGCAGTTCTTC. J is TRBJ2-1 and V is TRBV11-1; D gene ambiguous. The CDR3 totals 17 residues. Trimming left V 1 base short and J 0 bases short, with 13 bases between. The germline V gene encodes CDR1 SGHAT and CDR2 FQDESV (reference sequence).

This clonotype is labeled as medium-sized. V usage is TRBV14 and J usage is TRBJ1-1, with D uncertain. Germline CDR1 and CDR2: SGHDN and FVKESK. CDR3 length: 14 residues. V was trimmed by 5 bases and J by 1 base, leaving 11 bases between them. CDR3 coding DNA: TGTGCCAGCAGCAACCCGGGCTCGAACACTGAAGCTTTCTTT. Protein sequence: CASSNPGSNTEAFF.

This clonotype was detected ten times or more. The chain employs TRBV12-3 or TRBV12-4 and TRBJ1-1, with D unclear. This CDR3 comprises 11 residues. With 7 bases removed from V and 1 base from J, the gap between germline ends came to 4 bases. This CDR3 reads CASTTNTEAFF. The DNA for the CDR3 is TGTGCCAGCACCACGAACACTGAAGCTTTCTTT.

V is TRBV6-2 or TRBV6-3 and J is TRBJ2-7; TRBD2 matches at 15 bases. Germline CDR1 reads MNHEY; CDR2 reads SVGEGT. The CDR3 covers 17 residues. J lost 4 bases, V lost 5 bases, and 9 bases had no gene match. The DNA of the CDR3 is TGTGCCAGCAGTCCCTCTCTTGGGACTAGCGGGAGGTACGAGCAGTACTTC. As protein: CASSPSLGTSGRYEQYF.

This clonotype was observed many times. The rearrangement links TRBV29-1 to TRBJ2-3; D assignment may be TRBD1 or TRBD2 (5 bases each). V was cut by 7 bases and J by 0 bases, with 17 bases left in between. The CDR3 runs 15 residues. Germline CDR1 and CDR2: SQVTM and ANQGSEA. In DNA form, the CDR3 reads TGCAGCGCCGGAGGTCGGGGCCTTAGCACAGATACGCAGTATTTT. Amino acid sequence: CSAGGRGLSTDTQYF.